The clone carrying this T cell receptor beta chain was seen only once. The germline V gene has CDR1 SGHRS and CDR2 YFSETQ. CDR3 size: 13 residues. V lost 3 bases, J lost 6 bases, and 9 bases lay in between. TCRdb's table, derived via immunoSEQ multiplex PCR, lists solely in-frame clones and lacks some. The sample contains more than 200,000 clones, approximately 85% of which appear only once. The sample comes from a study of blood T cell repertoires in COVID-19. Sequenced input: peripheral blood. This receptor was identified in a woman older than 75 with COVID-19, enrolled during active disease. The V call is TRBV5-1, the J call TRBJ2-2, with D unresolved. The CDR3 region is CASSSGGSGELFF. CDR3 coding DNA: TGCGCCAGCAGCTCGGGTGGTTCCGGGGAGCTGTTTTTT.